This passage covers 3 T cell receptor beta chains from one sample sequenced in a study of blood T cell repertoires in COVID-19. Only in-frame clones appear in the TCRdb table, and some are missing; sequencing was by immunoSEQ multiplex PCR. In the table there are 290,000 or so clones, around 91% of which are singletons. Sequencing input: PBMCs or T cells enriched from blood (not recorded which). These receptors were obtained from a woman in her late teens or twenties with acute COVID-19.

The chain recombines TRBV2 with TRBJ1-2; TRBD1 agrees at 7 bases. Unmatched junction bases numbered 4, after V lost 4 bases and J lost 8 bases. The CDR3 has 12 residues. The V gene's germline CDR1 is SNHLY and CDR2 FYNNEI. CDR3 sequence (DNA): TGTGCCAGCAGTGTAGGGACAGAAGGCTACACCTTC. This codes for CASSVGTEGYTF. Combining the CDR3 with reference TRBV2 and TRBJ1-2 gives the whole variable domain EPEVTQTPSHQVTQMGQEVILRCVPISNHLYFYWYRQILGQKVEFLVSFYNNEISEKSEIFDDQFSVERPDGSNFTLKIRSTKLEDSAMYFCASSVGTEGYTFGSGTRLTVV.

The chain uses TRBV2 and TRBJ2-2; 7 positions match TRBD1. CDR3 length: 14 amino acids. Germline trimming cut 6 bases from V and 5 bases from J; bases unmatched to any gene: 6. The germline CDR1 and CDR2 sequences are SNHLY and FYNNEI. CDR3 protein: CASRGDRVTGELFF. CDR3 nucleotides: TGTGCCAGCAGGGGCGACAGGGTAACCGGGGAGCTGTTTTTT.

This chain uses TRBV7-9 with TRBJ2-3; D is possibly TRBD2 (6 bases). The V end was cut by 5 bases, the J end by 1 base, with 16 bases between. In germline, CDR1 is SEHNR, CDR2 FQNEAQ (reference sequence). CDR3 length equals 16 residues. The CDR3 region is CASSPRVAGRTDTQYF. The CDR3 DNA follows: TGTGCCAGCAGCCCCAGGGTGGCGGGACGCACAGATACGCAGTATTTT.